Listed below are T cell receptor beta chains from one sample, sequenced in a study of molecular identifiers for immune sequencing clone quantification. TCRdb re-called the PCR reads through MiXCR, storing one row per CDR3 protein. The sample includes 97,000 or so distinct CDR3 sequences, 24% of them seen just once. Material for sequencing was naive CD8+ T cells from blood, with Jurkat cell RNA spiked in. The receptors shown here come from a human donor in good health. Some libraries in this study had Jurkat cell RNA spiked in. Each CDR3 is given with its conserved first and last residue.

J gene: TRBJ2-1
V gene: TRBV11-2
CDR3 protein: CASSDEDREQFF

J gene: TRBJ1-1
V gene: TRBV27
CDR3 protein: CASSLSGGGIVAFF

J gene: TRBJ2-1
V gene: TRBV24-1
CDR3 protein: CATSDYPSGRNEQFF

J gene: TRBJ2-5
V gene: TRBV4-3
CDR3 protein: CASSQDIGFQETQYF

J gene: TRBJ1-2
V gene: TRBV19
CDR3 protein: CASSITGTLADPLRF

J gene: TRBJ1-2
V gene: TRBV7-9
CDR3 protein: CASSPPRGQGIGGYTF

J gene: TRBJ2-3
V gene: TRBV29-1
CDR3 protein: CSVVLATSSTDTQYF

J gene: TRBJ1-3
V gene: TRBV7-9
CDR3 protein: CASSGTGPTSGNTIYF

J gene: TRBJ2-7
V gene: TRBV19
CDR3 protein: CASSPGADYEQYF

J gene: TRBJ1-5
V gene: TRBV6-1
CDR3 protein: CASSVSRQGTLGNQPQHF

J gene: TRBJ2-4
V gene: TRBV14
CDR3 protein: CASSQEDDRLAKNIQYF

J gene: TRBJ2-7
V gene: TRBV29-1
CDR3 protein: CSVGRVDFNEQYF

J gene: TRBJ1-2
V gene: TRBV5-4
CDR3 protein: CASSLGDRAPNYGYTF

J gene: TRBJ1-1
V gene: TRBV19
CDR3 protein: CASSIWGGTEAFF

J gene: TRBJ2-3
V gene: TRBV10-3
CDR3 protein: CAISDGGSTDTQYF

J gene: TRBJ2-7
V gene: TRBV29-1
CDR3 protein: CSVVVTYEQYF

J gene: TRBJ1-1
V gene: TRBV27
CDR3 protein: CASSSGTAPTEAFF

J gene: TRBJ1-1
V gene: TRBV7-9
CDR3 protein: CASREGPVPAFF

J gene: TRBJ1-1
V gene: TRBV27
CDR3 protein: CASSIGRDTEAFF

J gene: TRBJ2-3
V gene: TRBV4-1
CDR3 protein: CAGSQDSRGARRDTQYF

J gene: TRBJ2-1
V gene: TRBV27
CDR3 protein: CASSLSGSSYNEQFF

J gene: TRBJ2-1
V gene: TRBV29-1
CDR3 protein: CSVEGGVAYNEQFF

J gene: TRBJ2-3
V gene: TRBV19
CDR3 protein: CASSEAGATDTQYF

J gene: TRBJ2-1
V gene: TRBV29-1
CDR3 protein: CSVPGNEQFF

J gene: TRBJ2-2
V gene: TRBV5-1
CDR3 protein: CASREGDYTGELFF

J gene: TRBJ2-7
V gene: TRBV14
CDR3 protein: CASSQTENYEQYF

J gene: TRBJ2-3
V gene: TRBV28
CDR3 protein: CASSLWTSGGEGTQYF

J gene: TRBJ2-3
V gene: TRBV9
CDR3 protein: CASSVDDGLAGVYDTQYF